These T cell receptor beta chains were read from a single sample in a study of blood T cell repertoires in COVID-19. TCRdb's table, derived via immunoSEQ multiplex PCR, lists solely in-frame clones and lacks some. The sample yields fewer than 350,000 clones, around 86% seen once. The sample comprised peripheral blood. These TCRs come from a woman in her sixties with active or convalescent COVID-19. CDR3s include the opening cysteine and the closing phenylalanine or tryptophan. The D gene is left open where the match is weak. Clone size, where shown, is once, few, many, or a class for clones that have expanded.

V: TRBV5-1
D: TRBD2
size: -
J: TRBJ2-1
DNA: TGCGCCAGCAGTCTAGCGGGGGGGCATGAGTTCTTC
CDR3: CASSLAGGHEFF

V: TRBV12-3/TRBV12-4
D: TRBD1
size: -
J: TRBJ1-5
DNA: TGTGCCAGCAGTGGACAGGGAAATCAGCCCCAGCATTTT
CDR3: CASSGQGNQPQHF

V: TRBV30
D: -
size: -
J: TRBJ1-5
DNA: TGTGCCGTGGGGCAGGGGATCGATCAGCCCCAGCATTTT
CDR3: CAVGQGIDQPQHF

V: TRBV11-2
D: TRBD1
size: -
J: TRBJ1-4
DNA: TGTGCCAGCAGCTCCGGGACAGGGAGGGTTAAACTGTTTTTT
CDR3: CASSSGTGRVKLFF

V: TRBV3-1/TRBV3-2
D: TRBD1
size: -
J: TRBJ2-1
DNA: TGTGCCAGCAGCCCCCGGGACAGGGTACTTTCTGAGCAGTTCTTC
CDR3: CASSPRDRVLSEQFF

V: TRBV19
D: TRBD2
size: once
J: TRBJ2-1
DNA: TGTGCCAGTAGTATAGGGACTAGCGGGGTGTGGGAGCAGTTCTTC
CDR3: CASSIGTSGVWEQFF

V: TRBV6-6
D: -
size: -
J: TRBJ2-1
DNA: TGTGCCAGCGGGCCGAATGAGCAGTTCTTC
CDR3: CASGPNEQFF

V: TRBV30
D: -
size: -
J: TRBJ1-2
DNA: TGTGCCTGGAGCATCTTCAGGGGAAGCTACACCTTC
CDR3: CAWSIFRGSYTF

V: TRBV7-9
D: -
size: few
J: TRBJ1-5
DNA: TGTGCCAGCAGCTTGGACGGGGTTGGCAATCAGCCCCAGCATTTT
CDR3: CASSLDGVGNQPQHF

V: TRBV5-4
D: -
size: few
J: TRBJ2-1
DNA: TGTGCCAGCAGCTCCGGCAACAGGGAGCAGTTCTTC
CDR3: CASSSGNREQFF

V: TRBV19
D: -
size: -
J: TRBJ2-1
DNA: TGTGCCAGTAGTTATACTCGAATCGGTGAGCAGTTCTTC
CDR3: CASSYTRIGEQFF

V: TRBV4-1
D: -
size: few
J: TRBJ2-2
DNA: TGCGCCAGCAGCCATTCCAGGGGGACTAGTACCGGGGAGCTGTTTTTT
CDR3: CASSHSRGTSTGELFF